The 30 T cell receptor beta chains below all came from one sample that was sequenced in a study of blood T cell repertoires in COVID-19. Generated by immunoSEQ multiplex PCR, the TCRdb table keeps only in-frame clones and is missing some. The sample includes around 100,000 clones, over 75% seen only once; the top ten take 10% to 15%. The specimen was peripheral blood. The receptors were sampled from a human donor in a cohort sampled during active or convalescent COVID-19.

V is TRBV21-1 and J is TRBJ2-1; TRBD1, the table's D call, lacks a check against the DNA. TRBV21-1 is a pseudogene segment. The CDR3 covers 15 residues. The CDR3 nucleotides are TGTGCCAGCAGCACCCCCTTGGCATCGTACAATGAGCAGTTCTTC. Protein: CASSTPLASYNEQFF.

The rearrangement links TRBV9 to TRBJ1-1; a possible D gene is TRBD1 (6 bases). CDR1 is SGDLS and CDR2 is YYNGEE in the germline V gene. This CDR3 is built from 14 residues. V was clipped by 2 bases and J by 2 bases, with 10 bases between them. The CDR3 DNA reads TGTGCCAGCAGCGTGGGACATTCTAACACTGAAGCTTTCTTT. Translation gives CASSVGHSNTEAFF.

This clone appeared a single time. The genes are TRBV19 and TRBJ1-3, with D unresolved. The V and J ends lost 3 bases and 0 bases respectively, with 6 bases between them. The germline gives CDR1 LNHDA, CDR2 SQIVND (reference sequence). The CDR3 consists of 14 residues. Here the CDR3 DNA reads TGTGCCAGTAGTATCAGTGGCTCTGGAAACACCATATATTTT. As protein: CASSISGSGNTIYF.

The V call is TRBV5-5, the J call TRBJ1-1; 7 bases align to TRBD1. The CDR3 totals 12 residues. Germline V gene data show CDR1 as SGHKS and CDR2 as YYEKEE (reference sequence). The V gene end was trimmed by 3 bases and the J gene end by 8 bases; junction bases not matched to a gene: 4. The chain's CDR3 is CASSWGTAEAFF. CDR3 in DNA: TGTGCCAGCAGCTGGGGGACAGCCGAAGCTTTCTTT.

This chain links TRBV3-1 (or the pseudogene TRBV3-2) with TRBJ1-6, with a weak D call TRBD1 (5 bases). V was trimmed by 6 bases and J by 5 bases, leaving 14 bases between them. The CDR3 spans 15 residues. The germline CDR1 and CDR2 sequences are LGHDT and YNNKEL (reference sequence). The CDR3 reads CASRPRQHDNSPLHF. CDR3 coding DNA: TGTGCCAGCAGACCCAGACAGCATGATAATTCACCCCTCCACTTT.

This clone appeared a few times. The chain links TRBV29-1 to TRBJ1-1; the D is unclear. There are 14 residues in the CDR3. With 5 bases removed from V and 10 bases from J, the gap between germline ends came to 23 bases. Germline V CDR1 and CDR2: SQVTM, ANQGSEA. Written as DNA, the CDR3 is TGCAGCGTTTCCATGAGTGCCGGGCCCGGGGTAGCTTTCTTT. It translates to CSVSMSAGPGVAFF. The full variable domain, with the rest looked up from reference TRBV29-1 and TRBJ1-1, is SAVISQKPSRDICQRGTSLTIQCQVDSQVTMMFWYRQQPGQSLTLIATANQGSEATYESGFVIDKFPISRPNLTFSTLTVSNMSPEDSSIYLCSVSMSAGPGVAFFGQGTRLTVV.

The J gene is TRBJ1-2, the V gene TRBV3-1 (or the pseudogene TRBV3-2); 7 bases are shared with TRBD1. CDR3 size: 13 residues. Germline lookup yields CDR1 LGHDT and CDR2 YNNKEL (reference sequence). V lost 4 bases, J lost 4 bases, and 3 bases stayed unmatched. CDR3 sequence: CASSLGTVYGYTF. The CDR3 coding sequence is TGTGCCAGCAGCCTCGGGACAGTCTATGGCTACACCTTC.

The chain recombines TRBV5-6 with TRBJ1-6; 8 bases match TRBD1. From germline, CDR1 is SGHDT and CDR2 YYEEEE. This CDR3 comprises 15 residues. The junction had 3 bases not matched to a gene; V was cut back by 4 bases and J by 3 bases. CDR3: CASSPGTGYNSPLHF. The CDR3 DNA reads as TGTGCCAGCAGCCCAGGGACAGGCTATAATTCACCCCTCCACTTT.

The gene calls are TRBV19 and TRBJ1-6; 8 nucleotides align to TRBD1. The CDR3 has 16 amino acids. V lost 6 bases and J lost 9; bases outside the gene matches: 13. Germline V lookup: CDR1 LNHDA, CDR2 SQIVND (reference sequence). The DNA of the CDR3 is TGTGCCAGTAGATCAACACCGACAGGGGAGGGTTCACCCCTCCACTTT. Protein product: CASRSTPTGEGSPLHF.

The V gene is TRBV9, the J gene TRBJ2-5; 7 bases are a match to TRBD2. Germline V lookup: CDR1 SGDLS, CDR2 YYNGEE. V gave up 0 bases and J gave up 2 bases; unmatched junction bases: 10. The CDR3 runs to 17 residues. The CDR3 DNA reads TGTGCCAGCAGCGTAGAGGCCGGGGGAGGGTCTCAAGAGACCCAGTACTTC. Its protein is CASSVEAGGGSQETQYF.

The gene calls are TRBV6-5 and TRBJ2-5; tentatively, D is TRBD1 (6 bases). Germline V gene data show CDR1 as MNHEY and CDR2 as SVGAGI. Trimming shortened V by 6 bases and J by 3 bases, and 14 bases separated the two germline ends. This CDR3 has 14 residues. CDR3 in amino acids: CASSITWTEETQYF. DNA of the CDR3: TGTGCCAGCAGCATCACTTGGACAGAAGAGACCCAGTACTTC.

The chain employs TRBV6-5 and TRBJ1-1, with 7 positions matching TRBD1. The CDR3 runs to 13 residues. Germline lookup yields CDR1 MNHEY and CDR2 SVGAGI. The V and J ends lost 4 bases and 3 bases, in that order; junction bases with no gene match: 2. The CDR3 spells CASSLQGYTEAFF. CDR3 DNA sequence: TGTGCCAGCAGTTTACAGGGGTACACTGAAGCTTTCTTT.

This clone was recorded once. The rearrangement uses TRBV11-3 and TRBJ1-2, with TRBD1 as a possible D gene (6 bases). From germline, CDR1 is SGHNT and CDR2 YENEEA. The CDR3 has 13 amino acids. Trimming removed 5 bases at V and 3 bases at J, with 10 bases between. CDR3 sequence (DNA): TGTGCCAGCAGCCCGGACAGCTACTATGGCTACACCTTC. This sequence encodes CASSPDSYYGYTF.

This clone appeared a single time. This sequence joins TRBV13 and TRBJ1-2, with 7 bases that match TRBD1. The CDR3 consists of 16 residues. Germline V lookup: CDR1 PRHDT, CDR2 FYEKMQ (reference sequence). Germline trimming cut 0 bases from V and 4 bases from J; bases unmatched to any gene: 8. Here the CDR3 reads CASSLGWDSEFYGYTF. Here the CDR3 DNA reads TGTGCCAGCAGCTTAGGCTGGGACAGTGAGTTCTATGGCTACACCTTC.

The chain links TRBV2 to TRBJ2-1; 7 nucleotides align to TRBD2. V trimming: 4 bases; J trimming: 6 bases; junction bases outside the gene matches: 6. The CDR3 sequence is 14 residues long. Germline V CDR1 and CDR2: SNHLY, FYNNEI. The CDR3 DNA sequence: TGTGCCAGCAGTGTGCGTCCGGGAGGCAATGAGCAGTTCTTC. It codes for CASSVRPGGNEQFF. The full variable domain, with the rest looked up from reference TRBV2 and TRBJ2-1, is EPEVTQTPSHQVTQMGQEVILRCVPISNHLYFYWYRQILGQKVEFLVSFYNNEISEKSEIFDDQFSVERPDGSNFTLKIRSTKLEDSAMYFCASSVRPGGNEQFFGPGTRLTVL.

V and J are TRBV11-2 and TRBJ2-7, with 7 bases that match TRBD1. Germline V CDR1 and CDR2: SGHAT, FQNNGV. The CDR3 is 15 residues long. V shed 5 bases, J shed 1 base, and the junction held 8 bases outside the gene matches. This CDR3 is CASSLQGVISYEQYF. CDR3 coding DNA: TGTGCCAGCAGCCTCCAGGGGGTAATATCCTACGAGCAGTACTTC. Combining the CDR3 with reference TRBV11-2 and TRBJ2-7 gives the whole variable domain EAGVAQSPRYKIIEKRQSVAFWCNPISGHATLYWYQQILGQGPKLLIQFQNNGVVDDSQLPKDRFSAERLKGVDSTLKIQPAKLEDSAVYLCASSLQGVISYEQYFGPGTRLTVT.

This chain uses TRBV7-2 with TRBJ1-1; D might be TRBD1 (5 bases). The germline V gene has CDR1 SGHTA and CDR2 FQGNSA. Trimming cost V 1 base and J 5 bases, with 14 bases left between them. The CDR3 contains 15 residues. The CDR3 DNA sequence: TGTGCCAGCAGCTTAGTCGCCAGGGCGGGAACTGAAGCTTTCTTT. Translated: CASSLVARAGTEAFF.

The V and J genes are TRBV6-5 and TRBJ2-2; maybe TRBD1 (6 bases). Germline assignment: CDR1 MNHEY and CDR2 SVGAGI. V was cut by 5 bases and J by 6 bases, with 13 bases left in between. This CDR3 spans 14 amino acids. The CDR3 protein is CASSPQGPAGELFF. The CDR3 coding sequence is TGTGCCAGCAGTCCACAGGGTCCGGCCGGGGAGCTGTTTTTT.

This clone was detected only once. This chain links TRBV7-2 with TRBJ2-3; 11 bases match TRBD1. Germline CDR1 SGHTA, CDR2 FQGNSA. J gave up 3 bases and V 6 bases, and 8 bases lay outside the gene matches. This CDR3 is built from 16 residues. CDR3 bases: TGTGCCAGCAGTTGGACAGGGGGCAAGACTACAGATACGCAGTATTTT. This translates into CASSWTGGKTTDTQYF.

The rearrangement joins TRBV9 to TRBJ2-1, with D unresolved. The V gene's germline CDR1 is SGDLS and CDR2 YYNGEE. Trimming cost V 0 bases and J 0 bases, with 13 bases left between them. The CDR3 extends over 17 amino acids. CDR3 residues: CASSVAHYRSSYNEQFF. The CDR3 DNA reads as TGTGCCAGCAGCGTAGCCCACTACCGAAGCTCCTACAATGAGCAGTTCTTC.

This chain joins TRBV15 and TRBJ1-5; D is possibly TRBD1 (5 bases). Germline CDR1 and CDR2: LNHNV and YYDKDF (reference sequence). Trimming took 5 bases from V and 7 from J, leaving 18 bases between them. The CDR3 extends over 15 amino acids. For the CDR3, the DNA is TGTGCCACCAGCGGACCGGGGGGATTGGGCCAGCCCCAGCATTTT. This encodes CATSGPGGLGQPQHF.

This sequence joins TRBV27 and TRBJ1-1, with a possible D match to TRBD1 (5 bases). The V end was cut by 2 bases, the J end by 7 bases, with 11 bases between. Per the germline V gene, CDR1 is MNHEY and CDR2 is SMNVEV (reference sequence). The CDR3 is 13 residues long. The DNA of the CDR3 is TGTGCCAGCAGTTTAGCCCAGGGTAGTGAAGCTTTCTTT. Its protein is CASSLAQGSEAFF.

The chain is built from TRBV4-2 and TRBJ2-1; 12 positions agree with TRBD2. V lost 1 base to trimming and J lost 6 bases; unmatched junction nucleotides: 4. Germline V gives CDR1 LGHNA, CDR2 YNFKEQ. The CDR3 covers 16 residues. The CDR3 loop reads CASSQVVGLAGNEQFF. The CDR3 coding sequence is TGTGCCAGCAGCCAAGTCGTGGGACTAGCGGGCAATGAGCAGTTCTTC.

CDR3 sequence reads: CASSQGSGGGNTIYF. DNA for the CDR3: TGCGCCAGCAGCCAAGGGTCAGGGGGGGGAAACACCATATATTTT. The rearrangement uses TRBV4-1 and TRBJ1-3, with 7 nucleotides matching TRBD1. Germline V gene sequence: CDR1 MGHRA, CDR2 YSYEKL. Trimming at V came to 1 base and at J to 4 bases, leaving 4 bases not matched to a gene. CDR3 length: 15 amino acids.

This rearrangement joins TRBV30 to TRBJ1-1; TRBD1 aligns across 10 bases. This CDR3 is built from 16 residues. CDR1 is GTSNPN and CDR2 is SVGIG in the germline V gene (reference sequence). The V and J ends lost 0 bases and 0 bases, in that order; junction bases with no gene match: 4. CDR3 sequence: CAWSVWGTGVNTEAFF. The CDR3 nucleotides are TGTGCCTGGAGTGTTTGGGGGACAGGGGTGAACACTGAAGCTTTCTTT.

J is TRBJ2-1 and V is TRBV7-2, with 7 bases aligning to TRBD1. CDR3 size: 13 residues. Germline V gives CDR1 SGHTA, CDR2 FQGNSA. With 2 bases clipped from V and 12 bases from J, the junction kept 7 bases outside the gene matches. The chain's CDR3 is CASSLTRQGGQFF. The CDR3 bases are TGTGCCAGCAGCTTAACCCGACAGGGTGGGCAGTTCTTC. Filled out from reference TRBV7-2 and TRBJ2-1, the complete variable domain reads GAGVSQSPSNKVTEKGKDVELRCDPISGHTALYWYRQSLGQGLEFLIYFQGNSAPDKSGLPSDRFSAERTGGSVSTLTIQRTQQEDSAVYLCASSLTRQGGQFFGPGTRLTVL.

This clone was seen a single time. The CDR3 protein is CASSYQRGGSYEQYF. Written as DNA, the CDR3 is TGTGCCAGCAGTTACCAGCGGGGGGGCTCCTACGAGCAGTACTTC. J is TRBJ2-7 and V is TRBV6-5; 10 nucleotides line up with TRBD2. In germline, CDR1 is MNHEY, CDR2 SVGAGI. V was clipped by 2 bases and J by 0 bases; unmatched bases: 1. CDR3 length: 15 residues.

The chain links TRBV19 to TRBJ1-5; the D is unclear. Trimming removed 7 bases from V and 4 bases from J, with 14 bases in between. This CDR3 is built from 14 residues. Germline V gives CDR1 LNHDA, CDR2 SQIVND (reference sequence). CDR3 amino acids: CASTPRRENQPQHF. CDR3 coding DNA: TGTGCCAGTACCCCTCGCCGGGAAAATCAGCCCCAGCATTTT.

This chain links TRBV3-1 (or the pseudogene TRBV3-2) with TRBJ2-4, with TRBD1 matching 7 bases. J was trimmed by 6 bases and V by 4 bases; bases with no gene match: 3. Looked up from germline, CDR1 is LGHDT and CDR2 is YNNKEL (reference sequence). The CDR3 runs 13 residues. This chain's CDR3 is CASSLRQGNIQYF. The DNA for the CDR3 is TGTGCCAGCAGCCTACGACAGGGAAACATTCAGTACTTC.

The rearrangement links TRBV6-5 to TRBJ1-5; perhaps TRBD1 as D (5 bases). V shed 6 bases and J shed 7 bases, with 16 bases lying between them. Per the germline V gene, CDR1 is MNHEY and CDR2 is SVGAGI. The CDR3 is 14 residues long. CDR3 sequence: CASRLRESRQPQHF. CDR3 in DNA: TGTGCCAGCAGACTCAGGGAATCGCGGCAGCCCCAGCATTTT.